The 11 T cell receptor beta chains reported below all come from one sample, sequenced in a study of post-analysis software for immune sequencing data. No antigens are known for them. The library was made from cDNA and included unique molecular identifiers. TCRdb reanalysed the PCR reads using MiXCR and keeps one entry per CDR3 protein. The data hold approximately 460,000 distinct CDR3 sequences, with roughly 45% observed a single time. Study observations and caveats: Among four or five TRBV segments more frequent in patients than controls were TRBV5-6, TRBV5-1 and TRBV20-1.

Input material: blood. The receptors were sampled from a girl under 18 with multiple sclerosis.

This clonotype has just a few counts. The J gene is TRBJ2-1, the V gene TRBV7-8; 9 bases align to TRBD2. The V gene's germline CDR1 is SGHVS and CDR2 FQNEAQ. This CDR3 is built from 16 residues. Unmatched junction bases numbered 4, after V lost 1 base and J lost 3 bases. CDR3 DNA: TGTGCCAGCAGCTTAGATCTAGCGGGAATCTACAATGAGCAGTTCTTC. Translation gives CASSLDLAGIYNEQFF.

This clonotype occurred a few times. The chain links TRBV7-9 to TRBJ1-2; tentative D call: TRBD1 (6 bases). Germline lookup yields CDR1 SEHNR and CDR2 FQNEAQ (reference sequence). Trimming stripped 4 bases from V and 1 base from J, with 13 bases between. The CDR3 covers 15 residues. The CDR3 spells CASSSRTEINYGYTF. The CDR3 DNA reads TGTGCCAGCAGCTCCCGGACAGAGATTAACTATGGCTACACCTTC.

This sequence joins TRBV10-3 and TRBJ2-1; D possibly uses TRBD1 or TRBD2 (5 bases each). Gene TRBJ2-7 matches the end of the DNA better, so the J call may be wrong. CDR1 is ENHRY, CDR2 SYGVKD, per germline. The CDR3 covers 13 residues. The CDR3, as DNA: TGTGCCATCAGGGGGGACCGAGCCTACGAGCAGTACTTC. It codes for CAIRGDRAYEQYF.

This chain connects TRBV28 to TRBJ1-5; 7 nucleotides agree with TRBD1. Losses at the gene ends were 4 bases for V and 4 bases for J; bases not matched to a gene: 13. Looked up from germline, CDR1 is MDHEN and CDR2 is SYDVKM. CDR3 length: 17 amino acids. CDR3 amino acids: CASSSTLTGQRNQPQHF. The CDR3 DNA follows: TGTGCCAGCAGTTCGACACTAACGGGACAGCGAAATCAGCCCCAGCATTTT.

In its sample, this clonotype was seen a few times. CDR3 coding DNA: TGTGCTTCGGAGTTTCTGGAGACCCAGTACTTC. Amino acids: CASEFLETQYF. The chain couples TRBV7-8 to TRBJ2-5; D is unresolved. This CDR3 has 11 residues. The germline V gene encodes CDR1 SGHVS and CDR2 FQNEAQ.

This clonotype was found a few times. V is TRBV4-1 and J is TRBJ2-5; D possibly uses TRBD1 or TRBD2 (5 bases each). CDR1 is MGHRA and CDR2 is YSYEKL in the germline V gene. This CDR3 spans 13 amino acids. Trimming took 4 bases from V and 4 from J, leaving 10 bases between them. CDR3: CASSPTRGETQYF. The CDR3 nucleotides read TGCGCCAGCAGCCCCACTAGGGGAGAGACCCAGTACTTC.

The chain recombines TRBV6-5 with TRBJ2-1, with D possibly matching TRBD1 (7 bases). The CDR3 covers 13 residues. The V end lost 8 bases, the J end lost 9 bases, and 17 bases lay between the germline ends. CDR1 is MNHEY, CDR2 SVGAGI, per germline. As DNA, the CDR3 is TGTGCCAGCGAGCAGGGGGGTGAGGGTGAGCAGTTCTTC. Amino acid sequence: CASEQGGEGEQFF.

The V call is TRBV7-2, the J call TRBJ2-3; no reliable D call. This CDR3 has 14 residues. The germline V gene has CDR1 SGHTA and CDR2 FQGNSA. V lost 6 bases and J 2 bases, leaving 12 bases between the germline ends. CDR3 sequence (DNA): TGTGCCAGCAGTGGAGAGCCAGTCACAGATACGCAGTATTTT. The encoded protein is CASSGEPVTDTQYF.

The sample holds a few counts of this clonotype. This CDR3 is CAISERPSGKADTQYF. The CDR3 DNA reads TGTGCCATCAGTGAGAGGCCTAGCGGGAAAGCAGATACGCAGTATTTT. V is TRBV10-3 and J is TRBJ2-3; 9 bases match TRBD2. The CDR3 covers 16 residues. V shed 2 bases and J 4 bases; nucleotides not matched to a gene: 7. Germline CDR1 and CDR2: ENHRY and SYGVKD.

The chain employs TRBV5-6 and TRBJ2-5; tentatively, D is TRBD1 or TRBD2 (5 bases each). This CDR3 spans 17 amino acids. Germline assignment: CDR1 SGHDT and CDR2 YYEEEE. The V end was cut by 4 bases, the J end by 2 bases, with 21 bases between. The CDR3 loop reads CASSDSRGSRRQETQYF. Here the CDR3 DNA reads TGTGCCAGCAGCGACTCGAGGGGCAGCCGTAGGCAAGAGACCCAGTACTTC. Complete variable domain (other parts from reference TRBV5-6 and TRBJ2-5): DAGVTQSPTHLIKTRGQQVTLRCSPKSGHDTVSWYQQALGQGPQFIFQYYEEEERQRGNFPDRFSGHQFPNYSSELNVNALLLGDSALYLCASSDSRGSRRQETQYFGPGTRLLVL.

This clonotype has more than one count but fewer than ten. The chain joins TRBV20-1 to TRBJ2-3; TRBD2 matches at 8 bases. V shed 6 bases and J 6 bases; nucleotides not matched to a gene: 8. Germline V lookup: CDR1 DFQATT, CDR2 SNEGSKA (reference sequence). The length of the CDR3 is 13 residues. The CDR3 bases are TGCAGTGCCCCGAGCGGGAGCATGGATACGCAGTATTTT. It yields the protein CSAPSGSMDTQYF.